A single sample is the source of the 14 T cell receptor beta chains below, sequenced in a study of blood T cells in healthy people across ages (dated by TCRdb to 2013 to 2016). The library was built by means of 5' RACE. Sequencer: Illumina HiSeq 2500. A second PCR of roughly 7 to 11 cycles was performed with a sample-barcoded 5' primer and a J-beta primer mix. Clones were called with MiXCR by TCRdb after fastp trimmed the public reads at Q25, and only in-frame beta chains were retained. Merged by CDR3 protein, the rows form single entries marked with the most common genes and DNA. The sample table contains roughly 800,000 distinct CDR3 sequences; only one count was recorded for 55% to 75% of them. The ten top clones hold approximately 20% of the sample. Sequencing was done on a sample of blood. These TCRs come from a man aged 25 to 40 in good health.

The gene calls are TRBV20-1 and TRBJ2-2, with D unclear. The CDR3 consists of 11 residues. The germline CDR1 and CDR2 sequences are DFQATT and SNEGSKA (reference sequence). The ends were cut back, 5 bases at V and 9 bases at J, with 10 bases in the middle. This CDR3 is CSALLRRELFF. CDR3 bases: TGCAGTGCTCTCCTTAGGAGGGAGCTGTTTTTT.

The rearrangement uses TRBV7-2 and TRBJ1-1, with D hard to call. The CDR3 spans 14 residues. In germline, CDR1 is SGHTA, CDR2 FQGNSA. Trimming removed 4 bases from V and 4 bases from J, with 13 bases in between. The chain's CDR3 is CASSSLGFSTEAFF. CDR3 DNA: TGTGCCAGCAGCTCCCTGGGTTTCAGCACTGAAGCTTTCTTT.

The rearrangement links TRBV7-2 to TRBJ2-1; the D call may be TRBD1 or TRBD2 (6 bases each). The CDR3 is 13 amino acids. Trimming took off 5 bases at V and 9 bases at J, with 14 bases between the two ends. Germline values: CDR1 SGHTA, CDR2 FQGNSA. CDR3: CASSPGGRGEQFF. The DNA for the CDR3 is TGTGCCAGCAGCCCTGGGGGGCGCGGTGAGCAGTTCTTC. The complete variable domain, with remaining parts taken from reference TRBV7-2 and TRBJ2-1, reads GAGVSQSPSNKVTEKGKDVELRCDPISGHTALYWYRQSLGQGLEFLIYFQGNSAPDKSGLPSDRFSAERTGGSVSTLTIQRTQQEDSAVYLCASSPGGRGEQFFGPGTRLTVL.

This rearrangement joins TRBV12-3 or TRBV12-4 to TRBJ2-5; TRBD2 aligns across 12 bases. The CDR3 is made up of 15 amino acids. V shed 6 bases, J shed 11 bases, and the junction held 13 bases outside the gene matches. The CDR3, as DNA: TGTGCCAGCAGCCCGAGACTAGCGGGGGTAAATGAGCAGTACTTC. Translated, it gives CASSPRLAGVNEQYF.

The CDR3 loop is CASSHHRDREGEQYF. The CDR3 DNA reads TGTGCCAGCAGCCACCACCGGGACAGGGAGGGCGAGCAGTACTTC. V gene TRBV14 combines with J gene TRBJ2-7, with TRBD1 matching over 9 bases. The CDR3 runs to 15 residues. Germline assignment: CDR1 SGHDN and CDR2 FVKESK. The junction had 9 bases not matched to a gene; V was cut back by 3 bases and J by 6 bases.

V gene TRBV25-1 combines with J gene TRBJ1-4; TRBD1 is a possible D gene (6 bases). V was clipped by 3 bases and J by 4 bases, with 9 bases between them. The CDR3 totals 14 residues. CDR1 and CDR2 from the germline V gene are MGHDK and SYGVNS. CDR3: CASSDRGVNEKLFF. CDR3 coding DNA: TGTGCCAGCAGTGACAGGGGAGTTAATGAAAAACTGTTTTTT.

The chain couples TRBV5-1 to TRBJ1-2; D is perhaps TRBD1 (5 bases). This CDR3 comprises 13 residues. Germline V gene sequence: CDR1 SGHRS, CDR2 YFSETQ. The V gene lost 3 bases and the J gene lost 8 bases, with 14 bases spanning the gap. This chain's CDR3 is CASSSDGGYGYTF. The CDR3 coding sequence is TGCGCCAGCAGCTCCGATGGGGGTTACGGCTACACCTTC.

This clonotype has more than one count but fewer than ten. The CDR3, as DNA: TGTGCCAGCAGCTTAACCACGGAGGGCGAGTATGGCTACACCTTC. Its protein is CASSLTTEGEYGYTF. This rearrangement joins TRBV7-9 to TRBJ1-2, with D unresolved. The V end was cut by 2 bases, the J end by 5 bases, with 15 bases between. CDR1 SEHNR and CDR2 FQNEAQ come from the germline V gene (reference sequence). CDR3 length: 15 residues. The variable domain in full, with the rest retrieved from reference TRBV7-9 and TRBJ1-2, is DTGVSQNPRHKITKRGQNVTFRCDPISEHNRLYWYRQTLGQGPEFLTYFQNEAQLEKSRLLSDRFSAERPKGSFSTLEIQRTEQGDSAMYLCASSLTTEGEYGYTFGSGTRLTVV.

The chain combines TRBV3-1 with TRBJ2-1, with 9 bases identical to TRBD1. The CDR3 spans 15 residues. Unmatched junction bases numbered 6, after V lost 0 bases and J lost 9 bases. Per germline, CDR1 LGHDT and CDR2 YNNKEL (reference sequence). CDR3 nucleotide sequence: TGTGCCAGCAGCCAAGACTTACAGGGGGCCGCTGAGCAGTTCTTC. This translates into CASSQDLQGAAEQFF.

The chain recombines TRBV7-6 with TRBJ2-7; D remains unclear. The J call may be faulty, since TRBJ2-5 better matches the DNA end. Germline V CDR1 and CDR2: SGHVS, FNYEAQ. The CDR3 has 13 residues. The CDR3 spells CASSPMVRETQYF. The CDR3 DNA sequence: TGTGCCAGCAGCCCCATGGTACGGGAGACCCAGTACTTC.

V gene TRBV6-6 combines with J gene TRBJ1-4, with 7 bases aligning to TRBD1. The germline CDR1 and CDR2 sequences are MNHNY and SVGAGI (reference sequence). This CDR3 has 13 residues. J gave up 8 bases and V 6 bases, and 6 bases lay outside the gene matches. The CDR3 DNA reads TGTGCCAGCAGAGCAACAGGGGACGAAAAACTGTTTTTT. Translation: CASRATGDEKLFF.

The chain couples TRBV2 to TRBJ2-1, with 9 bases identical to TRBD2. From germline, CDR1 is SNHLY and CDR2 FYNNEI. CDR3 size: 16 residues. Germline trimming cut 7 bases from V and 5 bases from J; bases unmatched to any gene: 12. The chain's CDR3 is CASIGGREGPNNEQFF. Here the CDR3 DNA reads TGTGCCAGCATCGGCGGGCGGGAGGGCCCAAACAATGAGCAGTTCTTC. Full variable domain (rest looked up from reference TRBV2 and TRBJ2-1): EPEVTQTPSHQVTQMGQEVILRCVPISNHLYFYWYRQILGQKVEFLVSFYNNEISEKSEIFDDQFSVERPDGSNFTLKIRSTKLEDSAMYFCASIGGREGPNNEQFFGPGTRLTVL.

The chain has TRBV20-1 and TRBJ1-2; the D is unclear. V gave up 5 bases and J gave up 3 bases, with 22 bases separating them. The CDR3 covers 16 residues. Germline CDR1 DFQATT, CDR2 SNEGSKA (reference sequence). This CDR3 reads CSADRRGFYRDYGYTF. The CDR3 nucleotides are TGCAGTGCTGACCGTCGCGGTTTCTATCGGGACTATGGCTACACCTTC.

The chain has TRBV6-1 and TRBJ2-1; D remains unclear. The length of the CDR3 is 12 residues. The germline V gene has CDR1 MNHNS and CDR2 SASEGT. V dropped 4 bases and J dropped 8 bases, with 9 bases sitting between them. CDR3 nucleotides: TGTGCCAGCAGTGGAGTTGGGTATGAGCAGTTCTTC. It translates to CASSGVGYEQFF.